The rows below give T cell receptor beta chains drawn from one sample of a study of T cell responses to AZD1222 COVID-19 vaccine. Clones were read by immunoSEQ multiplex PCR, and TCRdb kept only the in-frame ones, dropping some. Among about 150,000 clones listed, around 85% were seen once. Sequenced material: peripheral blood, taken 28 days after the second AZD1222 dose. The receptors come from an adult who received the AZD1222 COVID-19 vaccine. CDR3s include the opening cysteine and the closing phenylalanine or tryptophan. D genes are given only for firm matches. Some rows mark clone size as missing; the rest say once, few, many or name a class of expanded clone.

>few|NA|TRBJ1-5|TRBV19
CASTPRSGSNQPQHF
TGTGCCAGTACCCCTAGGTCAGGGAGCAATCAGCCCCAGCATTTT
>NA|NA|TRBJ1-3|TRBV13
CASSFSGSGNTIYF
TGTGCCAGCAGCTTCTCGGGCTCTGGAAACACCATATATTTT
>NA|TRBD1|TRBJ2-7|TRBV5-8
CASSHGDRSVDEQYF
TGTGCCAGCAGCCATGGGGACAGGTCCGTCGACGAGCAGTACTTC
>NA|NA|TRBJ1-6|TRBV10-3
CAISESGQGSPLHF
TGTGCCATCAGTGAGTCAGGGCAAGGCTCACCCCTCCACTTT
>NA|TRBD1|TRBJ1-1|TRBV6-1
CASSEGQGVRAFF
TGTGCCAGCAGTGAAGGGCAGGGGGTAAGAGCTTTCTTT
>NA|TRBD1|TRBJ1-4|TRBV5-4
CASRTGQGGDEKLFF
TGTGCCAGCAGAACAGGACAGGGAGGAGATGAAAAACTGTTTTTT
>NA|TRBD1|TRBJ1-6|TRBV6-5
CASSYVAGTGPSPLHF
TGTGCCAGCAGTTACGTAGCCGGGACAGGGCCTTCACCCCTCCACTTT
>once|TRBD1|TRBJ1-1|TRBV12-3/TRBV12-4
CASSPPTGTAFF
TGTGCCAGCAGTCCTCCGACAGGGACCGCTTTCTTT
>NA|NA|TRBJ2-3|TRBV4-3
CASSQEGTISTDTQYF
TGCGCCAGCAGCCAAGAAGGGACAATTAGCACAGATACGCAGTATTTT
>NA|NA|TRBJ1-1|TRBV4-1
CASSQHLAAAGPMNTEAFF
TGCGCCAGCAGCCAACATCTGGCGGCCGCTGGACCGATGAACACTGAAGCTTTCTTT
>NA|NA|TRBJ2-1|TRBV9
CASSGTYSSYNEQFF
TGTGCCAGCAGCGGGACATACTCTTCCTACAATGAGCAGTTCTTC
>NA|NA|TRBJ2-5|TRBV4-1
CASSQFPVRETQYF
TGCGCCAGCAGCCAATTCCCGGTTAGGGAGACCCAGTACTTC
>NA|TRBD1|TRBJ2-7|TRBV2
CASRMDRGRYEQYF
TGTGCCAGCAGAATGGACAGGGGACGCTACGAGCAGTACTTC
>few|NA|TRBJ1-1|TRBV12-3/TRBV12-4
CASSLMFRTEAFF
TGTGCCAGCAGTTTAATGTTCCGAACTGAAGCTTTCTTT
>NA|NA|TRBJ1-3|TRBV2
CASRAPGTRSGNTIYF
TGTGCCAGCAGGGCCCCCGGGACCCGCTCTGGAAACACCATATATTTT
>NA|NA|TRBJ1-1|TRBV29-1
CSVALGGYTEAFF
TGCAGCGTTGCTCTTGGAGGTTACACTGAAGCTTTCTTT
>NA|NA|TRBJ1-2|TRBV19
CASTQVIGQAHGYTF
TGTGCCAGTACACAGGTTATCGGTCAGGCCCATGGCTACACCTTC
>few|NA|TRBJ1-5|TRBV4-1
CASSQFFGQLNQPQHF
TGCGCCAGCAGCCAATTTTTCGGGCAGCTCAATCAGCCCCAGCATTTT
>once|TRBD1|TRBJ2-7|TRBV18
CASSPGDRRYEQYF
TGTGCCAGCTCACCCGGGGACAGGAGATACGAGCAGTACTTC
>NA|TRBD2|TRBJ2-2|TRBV6-5
CATTVGGRTGELFF
TGTGCCACCACGGTGGGGGGGAGGACCGGGGAGCTGTTTTTT
>NA|TRBD1|TRBJ2-5|TRBV7-8
CASSLGTGVQETQYF
TGTGCCAGCAGCTTAGGGACAGGGGTACAAGAGACCCAGTACTTC
>NA|NA|TRBJ1-6|TRBV3-1/TRBV3-2
CASSPGQGSPLHF
TGTGCCAGCAGCCCGGGACAAGGTTCACCCCTCCACTTT
>NA|NA|TRBJ2-3|TRBV10-3
CAVADTSGADTQYF
TGTGCCGTAGCGGACACCTCAGGGGCAGATACGCAGTATTTT
>NA|TRBD2|TRBJ2-5|TRBV5-6
CASSLPAGEETQYF
TGTGCCAGCAGCTTGCCAGCGGGGGAAGAGACCCAGTACTTC
>NA|TRBD2|TRBJ2-1|TRBV6-4
CASSDDGGGNNEQFF
TGTGCCAGCAGTGACGACGGGGGGGGCAACAATGAGCAGTTCTTC
>NA|NA|TRBJ1-2|TRBV3-1/TRBV3-2
CASSPGLAGGYTF
TGTGCCAGCAGCCCGGGATTGGCCGGTGGCTACACCTTC
>NA|NA|TRBJ1-2|TRBV19
CASSAYRDYGYTF
TGTGCCAGTAGTGCCTACAGAGACTATGGCTACACCTTC
>NA|NA|TRBJ2-1|TRBV7-8
CASSLDRRGTYNEQFF
TGTGCCAGCAGCTTAGACCGCAGGGGCACCTACAATGAGCAGTTCTTC
>few|TRBD1|TRBJ2-1|TRBV6-6
CASSSTHRGTYNEQFF
TGTGCCAGCAGTTCCACACACAGGGGTACCTACAATGAGCAGTTCTTC
>NA|TRBD1|TRBJ1-4|TRBV18
CASSPGDRGGEKLFF
TGTGCCAGCTCACCAGGCGACAGGGGAGGTGAAAAACTGTTTTTT
>few|TRBD1|TRBJ1-2|TRBV5-1
CASSPQGAIYGYTF
TGCGCCAGCAGCCCACAGGGGGCGATCTATGGCTACACCTTC
>NA|NA|TRBJ2-1|TRBV12-5
CASAHWSPADLPAGSSYNEQFF
TGTGCTAGTGCCCATTGGTCGCCCGCGGATCTTCCTGCGGGGAGCTCCTACAATGAGCAGTTCTTC
>NA|NA|TRBJ2-2|TRBV5-4
CASSPPGGPNTGELFF
TGTGCCAGCAGTCCTCCCGGGGGCCCGAACACCGGGGAGCTGTTTTTT
>NA|TRBD1|TRBJ2-2|TRBV7-6
CASSLDVDRANTGELFF
TGTGCCAGCAGCTTAGACGTGGACAGGGCCAACACCGGGGAGCTGTTTTTT
>NA|NA|TRBJ1-1|TRBV7-9
CASSFEGINTEAFF
TGTGCCAGCAGCTTTGAGGGGATCAACACTGAAGCTTTCTTT
>NA|TRBD1|TRBJ1-3|TRBV4-1
CASSQKQGEILGNTIYF
TGCGCCAGCAGCCAGAAACAGGGGGAAATCCTTGGAAACACCATATATTTT
>NA|NA|TRBJ1-1|TRBV25-1
CASSAQGNTEAFF
TGTGCCAGCAGCGCCCAGGGGAACACTGAAGCTTTCTTT
>NA|NA|TRBJ2-6|TRBV21-1
CASSKGAVSSGANVLTF
TGTGCCAGCAGCAAAGGAGCAGTTAGCTCTGGGGCCAACGTCCTGACTTTC
>NA|NA|TRBJ1-2|TRBV12-3/TRBV12-4
CASLTDGNYGYTF
TGTGCCAGCCTTACCGACGGAAACTATGGCTACACCTTC
>NA|NA|TRBJ1-5|TRBV12-5
CASGAGDVLPQHF
TGTGCTAGTGGTGCGGGGGACGTCCTCCCCCAGCATTTT
>once|TRBD2|TRBJ2-7|TRBV29-1
CSAGGGDSYEQYF
TGCAGCGCGGGAGGGGGAGATAGTTACGAGCAGTACTTC
>NA|TRBD2|TRBJ2-1|TRBV19
CASSWTLGRGGHNEQFF
TGTGCCAGTAGTTGGACTCTAGGCCGGGGGGGCCACAATGAGCAGTTCTTC
>NA|TRBD1|TRBJ1-5|TRBV6-1
CASSEAFLQGPENSNQPQHF
TGTGCCAGCAGTGAAGCTTTTTTACAGGGGCCCGAAAATAGCAATCAGCCCCAGCATTTT
>NA|NA|TRBJ1-1|TRBV27
CASSSTPATEAFF
TGTGCCAGCAGTTCAACCCCAGCCACTGAAGCTTTCTTT
>NA|NA|TRBJ2-2|TRBV5-4
CASSPTGAGFMGFNTGELFF
TGTGCCAGCAGCCCCACGGGGGCAGGGTTTATGGGTTTCAACACCGGGGAGCTGTTTTTT
>once|NA|TRBJ2-5|TRBV7-9
CASSLDSRQETQYF
TGTGCCAGCAGCTTAGACAGCAGGCAAGAGACCCAGTACTTC
>NA|NA|TRBJ1-1|TRBV7-9
CAGGRGNTEAFF
TGTGCCGGGGGTAGGGGGAACACTGAAGCTTTCTTT
>few|NA|TRBJ2-5|TRBV5-1
CASSLAGETQYF
TGCGCCAGCAGCTTAGCGGGAGAGACCCAGTACTTC
>NA|NA|TRBJ1-6|TRBV30
CAIKKQPRRQFYNSPLHF
TGTGCCATCAAAAAACAACCCAGGAGACAGTTCTATAATTCACCCCTCCACTTT
>NA|TRBD1|TRBJ1-4|TRBV5-5
CASSLIPDRGREKLFF
TGTGCCAGCAGCTTGATCCCCGACAGGGGGCGAGAAAAACTGTTTTTT
>NA|NA|TRBJ1-2|TRBV5-1
CASSPILVSRLYGYTF
TGCGCCAGCAGCCCCATTCTGGTCAGTCGCCTCTATGGCTACACCTTC
>NA|TRBD2|TRBJ2-1|TRBV12-5
CASGGGLAGRSYPGYNEQFF
TGTGCTAGTGGTGGGGGACTAGCTGGCCGATCTTATCCGGGGTACAATGAGCAGTTCTTC